The next 11 T cell receptor beta chains were all read from a single sample in a study of cytomegalovirus exposure and HLA in healthy donors. With 60 Vbeta and 13 Jbeta primers, the PCR was carried out. Using immunoSEQ multiplex PCR, the repertoire was profiled, and TCRdb retains in-frame clones only, with some absent. The sample lists 65,000 to 100,000 clones, 60% to 80% occurring once. Material for sequencing was PBMCs. The receptors derive from a man aged 35-49 years in good health and CMV-seronegative.

This rearrangement joins TRBV4-1 to TRBJ1-2; possible D gene TRBD1, 5 bases. This CDR3 region has 17 residues. Deletions cut 0 bases from V and 2 bases from J, with 16 bases between. The germline CDR1 and CDR2 sequences are MGHRA and YSYEKL. CDR3 residues: CASSQEANTGQNYGYTF. In DNA form, the CDR3 reads TGCGCCAGCAGCCAAGAAGCTAACACAGGCCAAAACTATGGCTACACCTTC.

The chain links TRBV28 to TRBJ1-2; maybe TRBD1 (6 bases). The germline gives CDR1 MDHEN, CDR2 SYDVKM. The CDR3 is 13 amino acids. V lost 1 base to trimming and J lost 9 bases, with 12 bases between them. CDR3 amino acids: CASSLSQGPSYTF. The CDR3 nucleotides are TGTGCCAGCAGTTTATCCCAGGGGCCTAGCTACACCTTC.

This clone was counted between two and nine times. The chain recombines TRBV5-4 with TRBJ2-2, with 11 bases that match TRBD2. CDR3 size: 18 residues. The V gene's germline CDR1 is SGHNT and CDR2 YYREEE (reference sequence). With 0 bases clipped from V and 5 bases from J, the junction kept 9 bases outside the gene matches. The CDR3 sequence is CASSLGSGRALLTGELFF. In DNA form, the CDR3 reads TGTGCCAGCAGCTTGGGTAGCGGGAGGGCCCTACTTACCGGGGAGCTGTTTTTT.

This sequence joins TRBV7-8 and TRBJ1-5; D not certain. From germline, CDR1 is SGHVS and CDR2 FQNEAQ. The germline V and J ends were trimmed by 5 bases and 9 bases, with 17 bases remaining between them. The CDR3 spans 14 residues. The CDR3 loop is CASSLRRTLPPQHF. In nucleotides, the CDR3 is TGTGCCAGCAGCCTCCGGAGGACTCTCCCGCCCCAGCATTTT.

Comment on this clone: At one end, the junction sequence differs from germline, possibly due to a read error. The genes are TRBV7-9 and TRBJ1-6, with D possibly being TRBD1 (5 bases). Germline V lookup: CDR1 SEHNR, CDR2 FQNEAQ (reference sequence). This CDR3 contains 16 residues. The CDR3 sequence is CSSSLGFQGRNSPLHF. CDR3 sequence (DNA): TGTTCCAGCAGCTTAGGATTTCAGGGTAGGAATTCACCCCTCCACTTT.

V gene TRBV11-2 combines with J gene TRBJ1-5; TRBD1 matches at 7 bases. V lost 5 bases, J lost 5 bases, and 3 bases stayed unmatched. Per germline, CDR1 SGHAT and CDR2 FQNNGV. The CDR3 extends over 13 amino acids. DNA for the CDR3: TGTGCCAGCAGCCGTGACAGGGATCAGCCCCAGCATTTT. As protein: CASSRDRDQPQHF.

This clone has only one observation. The J gene is TRBJ2-3, the V gene TRBV10-1, with 8 nucleotides matching TRBD2. With 5 bases clipped from V and 5 bases from J, the junction kept 6 bases outside the gene matches. Looked up from germline, CDR1 is WNHNN and CDR2 is SYGVQD (reference sequence). This CDR3 comprises 14 residues. The CDR3 here is CASSPSGSQDTQYF. In DNA, the CDR3 is TGCGCCAGCAGTCCCAGCGGGAGTCAAGATACGCAGTATTTT.

V and J are TRBV14 and TRBJ1-5, with unresolved D. CDR3 size: 13 residues. The germline V gene encodes CDR1 SGHDN and CDR2 FVKESK. V lost 0 bases and J 7 bases, leaving 7 bases between the germline ends. CDR3 loop: CASSQELGQPQHF. For the CDR3, the DNA is TGTGCCAGCAGCCAAGAACTGGGCCAGCCCCAGCATTTT. Together with reference TRBV14 and TRBJ1-5, the CDR3 gives the full variable domain: EAGVTQFPSHSVIEKGQTVTLRCDPISGHDNLYWYRRVMGKEIKFLLHFVKESKQDESGMPNNRFLAERTGGTYSTLKVQPAELEDSGVYFCASSQELGQPQHFGDGTRLSIL.

J is TRBJ2-5 and V is TRBV13; a weak D match, TRBD1 (5 bases). The CDR3 length is 14 residues. The V and J ends lost 5 bases and 1 base respectively, with 11 bases between them. CDR1 and CDR2 from the germline V gene are PRHDT and FYEKMQ (reference sequence). CDR3 residues: CASSTRQRQETQYF. CDR3 DNA: TGTGCCAGCAGCACCAGACAGCGCCAAGAGACCCAGTACTTC.

J is TRBJ1-5 and V is TRBV11-2; unclear D gene. Germline V gives CDR1 SGHAT, CDR2 FQNNGV. The CDR3 is 13 residues long. Trimming cost V 5 bases and J 0 bases, with 5 bases left between them. The DNA of the CDR3 is TGTGCCAGCAGCGTGTATAGCAATCAGCCCCAGCATTTT. It translates to CASSVYSNQPQHF. The full variable domain, with the rest looked up from reference TRBV11-2 and TRBJ1-5, is EAGVAQSPRYKIIEKRQSVAFWCNPISGHATLYWYQQILGQGPKLLIQFQNNGVVDDSQLPKDRFSAERLKGVDSTLKIQPAKLEDSAVYLCASSVYSNQPQHFGDGTRLSIL.

The chain has TRBV6-1 and TRBJ2-1; 7 nucleotides agree with TRBD2. The germline gives CDR1 MNHNS, CDR2 SASEGT. Trimming at V came to 3 bases and at J to 7 bases, leaving 9 bases not matched to a gene. The CDR3 length is 15 residues. The CDR3 sequence: CASSEAGAGRNEQFF. The CDR3 DNA sequence: TGTGCCAGCAGTGAGGCGGGAGCGGGTCGGAATGAGCAGTTCTTC.